These 12 T cell receptor beta chains originate from one sample sequenced in a study of T cells in Graves' hyperthyroidism and ophthalmopathy. The TCR beta CDR3 regions underwent amplification using RNA transcripts as the source. A first-round RT-PCR of the TCR CDR3 used the HTBI primer set. MiXCR was run by TCRdb on the multiplex PCR reads, yielding one entry per CDR3 protein. This table holds around 340,000 distinct CDR3 sequences, about 15% found once. The material sequenced was blood. These receptors were obtained from a woman in her 30s with Graves' hyperthyroidism.

The rearrangement joins TRBV5-1 to TRBJ2-1; possibly TRBD1 for D (6 bases). This CDR3 is 12 amino acids long. The V and J ends lost 5 bases and 8 bases respectively, with 11 bases between them. Germline CDR1 and CDR2: SGHRS and YFSETQ. As DNA, the CDR3 is TGCGCCAGCAGAACAGGGATCGATGAGCAGTTCTTC. Residues: CASRTGIDEQFF.

The V call is TRBV29-1, the J call TRBJ2-7; D is undetermined. CDR1 SQVTM and CDR2 ANQGSEA come from the germline V gene. The germline V and J ends were trimmed by 3 bases and 6 bases, with 15 bases remaining between them. This CDR3 spans 13 amino acids. The CDR3 DNA sequence: TGCAGCGTTGAGGTCTCCTCTTGGGGCGAGCAGTACTTC. This encodes CSVEVSSWGEQYF.

This clonotype was counted at least ten times. This chain joins TRBV28 and TRBJ2-7; D possibly corresponds to TRBD1 (5 bases). V was pared by 5 bases and J by 2 bases, with 16 bases between. CDR1 MDHEN and CDR2 SYDVKM come from the germline V gene. The CDR3 is 15 amino acids. The CDR3 nucleotides read TGTGCCAGCAGTCCTGACAGACGTATCACCTACGAGCAGTACTTC. Amino acids: CASSPDRRITYEQYF.

This chain joins TRBV6-1 and TRBJ2-5; no clear D gene. This CDR3 is built from 12 residues. Germline V lookup: CDR1 MNHNS, CDR2 SASEGT. V was shortened by 2 bases and J by 13 bases, with 14 bases between the two germline ends. The CDR3 reads CASSETWGGRYF. The CDR3 DNA follows: TGTGCCAGCAGTGAAACCTGGGGTGGTCGGTACTTC.

This clonotype was seen ten or more times. The CDR3 DNA reads TGTGCCAGCAGTTTTTGGCGGACCTCTGGGGCCAACGTCCTGACTTTC. Translation gives CASSFWRTSGANVLTF. The chain uses TRBV12-3 or TRBV12-4 and TRBJ2-6; D unclear. The CDR3 spans 16 residues. Between the trimmed V and J ends, which lost 3 bases and 0 bases, there was a span of 9 bases.

This clonotype was seen a handful of times. The CDR3 nucleotides read TGTGCCAGCAGTGATACAGTATTCGACCCCCTGTCGACCTACGAGCAGTACTTC. It yields the protein CASSDTVFDPLSTYEQYF. The V and J genes are TRBV28 and TRBJ2-7; D remains unclear. The germline CDR1 and CDR2 sequences are MDHEN and SYDVKM. This CDR3 region has 18 residues. Trimming removed 5 bases at V and 2 bases at J, with 25 bases between.

This clonotype was detected only a few times. The rearrangement links TRBV11-2 to TRBJ2-7; D call uncertain. The V end lost 2 bases, the J end lost 2 bases, and 10 bases lay between the germline ends. From germline, CDR1 is SGHAT and CDR2 FQNNGV. This CDR3 contains 14 residues. The CDR3 is CASSLSLETYEQYF. For the CDR3, the DNA is TGTGCCAGCAGCTTATCATTGGAAACCTACGAGCAGTACTTC. Filled out from reference TRBV11-2 and TRBJ2-7, the complete variable domain reads EAGVAQSPRYKIIEKRQSVAFWCNPISGHATLYWYQQILGQGPKLLIQFQNNGVVDDSQLPKDRFSAERLKGVDSTLKIQPAKLEDSAVYLCASSLSLETYEQYFGPGTRLTVT.

This clonotype was counted many times. The chain has TRBV6-5 and TRBJ2-2; D remains unclear. This CDR3 contains 16 residues. The ends were cut back, 5 bases at V and 6 bases at J, with 19 bases in the middle. Germline CDR1 is MNHEY and CDR2 is SVGAGI. The CDR3 nucleotides are TGTGCCAGCAGTCTAACCTTGGGTTTAGCCTCCGGGGAGCTGTTTTTT. This encodes CASSLTLGLASGELFF.

This clonotype was seen repeatedly, ten times or more. The chain carries TRBV28 and TRBJ2-5; 9 bases align to TRBD2. Germline assignment: CDR1 MDHEN and CDR2 SYDVKM. This CDR3 comprises 16 residues. J was trimmed by 5 bases and V by 5 bases; bases with no gene match: 12. The CDR3 DNA reads as TGTGCCAGCAGTACCCCGGGCGGGAGGGCCGCGGAGACCCAGTACTTC. Translation: CASSTPGGRAAETQYF.

This clonotype showed up many times. This rearrangement joins TRBV24-1 to TRBJ2-3, with D unclear. From germline, CDR1 is KGHDR and CDR2 SFDVKD. The CDR3 is 20 residues long. Trimming removed 3 bases at V and 0 bases at J, with 24 bases between. CDR3 in amino acids: CATSDTTSGWAPASTDTQYF. CDR3 bases: TGTGCCACCAGTGATACTACAAGTGGCTGGGCCCCCGCCAGCACAGATACGCAGTATTTT.

The chain carries TRBV6-1 and TRBJ2-7; TRBD1 matches 8 bases. The CDR3 contains 16 residues. V dropped 6 bases and J dropped 3; count of bases not matched to a gene: 13. Germline V CDR1 and CDR2: MNHNS, SASEGT. CDR3 DNA sequence: TGTGCCAGCAGCCCTTCAGGTCGAACAGGGGGCTACGAGCAGTACTTC. It specifies CASSPSGRTGGYEQYF.

This clonotype was observed at least ten times. The chain carries TRBV7-8 and TRBJ1-2, with no clear D. Trimming stripped 1 base from V and 6 bases from J, with 9 bases between. The germline gives CDR1 SGHVS, CDR2 FQNEAQ. This CDR3 comprises 13 residues. CDR3 amino acids: CASSLGPNHGYTF. CDR3 coding DNA: TGTGCCAGCAGCTTAGGCCCCAATCATGGCTACACCTTC.